This TCR beta chain came from a study of CD8 T cells in Susac syndrome. Study-level results: It was acknowledged by the study that relatively few individuals were included in its TCR sequencing and HLA analysis.

An input of roughly 0.5 to 1 ug of RNA was subjected to reverse transcription using random hexamers. Multiplex immunoSEQ PCR targeted 54 Vbeta and 13 Jbeta TCR beta segments. TCRdb ran MiXCR on the immunoSEQ multiplex PCR reads and lists one entry per CDR3 protein. The sample records about 160,000 distinct CDR3 sequences, roughly 95% being singletons. In its sample, this clonotype was seen once. What it binds is unknown. TCR beta sequencing covered blood CD8+ and CD4+ T cells. Negative isolation yielded the CD8+ and CD4+ T cells, while FACS enriched the TEMRA cells. Trimming shortened V by 4 bases and J by 0 bases, and 14 bases separated the two germline ends. Germline V gene data show CDR1 as SGHRS and CDR2 as YFSETQ. This CDR3 region has 16 residues.

The chain carries TRBV5-1 and TRBJ2-1, with D hard to call. Sequencing was performed on CD4+ T cells from PBMCs. This sequence was found in a human donor with multiple sclerosis. CDR3 residues: CASSAASVGSYNEQFF. For the CDR3, the DNA is TGCGCCAGCAGCGCCGCATCGGTGGGCTCCTACAATGAGCAGTTCTTC.